The rows below give T cell receptor beta chains drawn from one sample of a study of chemoradiotherapy in HPV16-positive cancers. The data were produced by immunoSEQ multiplex PCR, yet TCRdb's version contains in-frame clones alone and is incomplete. Here the sample spans roughly 20,000 clones, about 80% being singletons. The specimen was blood, collected from a patient who underwent chemoradiotherapy. These receptors all stem from a human donor with HPV-associated anogenital cancer. CDR3s include the opening cysteine and the closing phenylalanine or tryptophan. A D gene is named only where the DNA matches it firmly. Where a row states a size, it is once, few, many or the class of an expanded clone; other rows omit it.

>TRBV5-1|TRBD2|TRBJ2-1|.
TGCGCCAGCAGCTCCGGGACTAGCGTCTATGAGCAGTTCTTC
CASSSGTSVYEQFF
>TRBV6-6|.|TRBJ2-1|.
TGTGCCAGCAGCCAGGTTGTTGGCCCAGAGTTCTTC
CASSQVVGPEFF
>TRBV5-6|TRBD2|TRBJ2-3|.
TGTGCCAGCAGCCCTATAGCGGGGGACACAGATACGCAGTATTTT
CASSPIAGDTDTQYF
>TRBV10-3|TRBD2|TRBJ2-1|.
TGTGCCGCGAATAGCGGGGGGCCCTACAATGAGCAGTTCTTC
CAANSGGPYNEQFF
>TRBV19|.|TRBJ2-3|.
TGTGCCAGTTCACACCCCCTGGGGCACACAGATACGCAGTATTTT
CASSHPLGHTDTQYF
>TRBV28|.|TRBJ2-7|once
TGTGCCAGCAGAATTGACTCTTCCTACGAGCAGTACTTC
CASRIDSSYEQYF
>TRBV7-2|.|TRBJ2-7|.
TGTGCCAGCAGCGCCCAATTTCCCCGCGAGCAGTACTTC
CASSAQFPREQYF
>TRBV11-2|.|TRBJ1-2|.
TGTGCCAGCAGACCTCTCGGGGGGCGGAGAGAAGGGTTCGGCTACACCTTC
CASRPLGGRREGFGYTF
>TRBV4-2|TRBD1|TRBJ1-1|.
TGTGCCAGCAGCCAAGTCAAGGGGGCGGCCACTGAAGCTTTCTTT
CASSQVKGAATEAFF
>TRBV5-8|.|TRBJ2-7|.
TGTGCCAGCAACGTAAACAGGGAAGTGGTCTACGAGCAGTACTTC
CASNVNREVVYEQYF
>TRBV20-1|.|TRBJ1-1|.
TGCAGTGCTAGGGGTGGGTTTGGGGCTTTCTTT
CSARGGFGAFF
>TRBV11-2|.|TRBJ1-4|once
TGTGCCAGCAGCTTAGACAGGGCCGTTAATGAAAAACTGTTTTTT
CASSLDRAVNEKLFF
>TRBV7-9|.|TRBJ1-5|.
TGTGCCAGCAGCTCCGGGACACGGAGTCAGCCCCAGCATTTT
CASSSGTRSQPQHF
>TRBV19|.|TRBJ1-5|once
TGTGCCAGTGAGGGACTGCTTAATCAGCCCCAGCATTTT
CASEGLLNQPQHF
>TRBV5-1|TRBD2|TRBJ2-3|.
TGCGCCAGCAGCGTAGGGACTAGCGGGGGCTCTAGCACAGATACGCAGTATTTT
CASSVGTSGGSSTDTQYF
>TRBV2|.|TRBJ1-5|.
TGTGCCAGCAGCCTCGGACTCCTAGAAGGCCAGCATTTT
CASSLGLLEGQHF
>TRBV19|TRBD1|TRBJ1-3|once
TGTGCCAGTAGAGACAGGGGCGCGGACACCATATATTTT
CASRDRGADTIYF
>TRBV7-9|TRBD1|TRBJ2-7|.
TGTGCCAGCAGCTTAGGGGACAGCTCCTACGAGCAGTACTTC
CASSLGDSSYEQYF
>TRBV7-9|TRBD2|TRBJ2-1|once
TGTGCCAGCAGCTCACTAGCGGGGGCGGGGGAGCAGTTCTTC
CASSSLAGAGEQFF
>TRBV14|.|TRBJ1-1|.
TGTGCCAGCAGCCAGGGTCTTTCCAGCACTGAAGCTTTCTTT
CASSQGLSSTEAFF
>TRBV5-4|.|TRBJ1-1|.
TGTGCCAGCAGCTTGACCTCCAAGGGCACTGAAGCTTTCTTT
CASSLTSKGTEAFF
>TRBV19|TRBD2|TRBJ2-7|.
TGTGCCAGTAGTATCGAGCGGGGCCCCTACGAGCAGTACTTC
CASSIERGPYEQYF
>TRBV11-2|TRBD1|TRBJ1-2|.
TGTGCCAGCAGCGCCCATACAGGGGGCGATGGCTACACCTTC
CASSAHTGGDGYTF
>TRBV4-1|.|TRBJ2-3|.
TGCGCCAGCAGCCAAGATACCGCTAGAAAGATGCAGTATTTT
CASSQDTARKMQYF
>TRBV6-5|.|TRBJ2-3|.
TGTGCCAGCAGTTACTCACGCCCAGATACGCAGTATTTT
CASSYSRPDTQYF